This TCR beta chain came from a study of blood T cell repertoires in COVID-19. On the study more broadly: Spain, Italy and the United States supplied samples that represented acute and convalescent COVID-19.

The germline V gene has CDR1 MNHNY and CDR2 SVGAGI (reference sequence). Trimming removed 6 bases at V and 1 base at J, with 15 bases between. The CDR3 spans 15 residues. This clone was counted only a few times. In the original analysis: Reference gene primer amplification gave estimated nucleated cell counts. Here immunoSEQ multiplex PCR was the method, and the copy in TCRdb shows in-frame clones only, minus some. V and J calls and clone size come straight from that table; D and trimming were deduced from the DNA. The data show 80,000 or so clones, approximately 86% seen once. Sample: peripheral blood. The V call is TRBV6-6, the J call TRBJ1-1; a possible D gene is TRBD1 (6 bases). The sequence came from a woman between 55 and 75 years old with acute or convalescent COVID-19. In nucleotides, the CDR3 is TGTGCCAGCAGCCTCCCGCCGGGACAGAACACTGAAGCTTTCTTT. Amino acids: CASSLPPGQNTEAFF.